These 26 T cell receptor beta chains were all obtained from the same sample, sequenced in a study of read filtering for tumor transcriptome and immune sequencing. From around 440 ng of RNA, a library with molecular barcoded alpha/delta and beta/gamma adaptors was made. Via MiXCR, TCRdb re-called the reads, giving one row per CDR3 protein. The sample lists around 41,000 distinct CDR3 sequences; around 13% were seen once. The sample was a population of CD138-negative cells sorted from bone marrow. The origin of the receptors is a donor aged 40 or over with multiple myeloma.

This clonotype was seen many times. A much larger clone lies a single base off, so this may be a read error. The V call is TRBV29-1, the J call TRBJ2-1, with TRBD1 matching 7 bases. CDR1 and CDR2 (germline): SQVTM, ANQGSEA. CDR3 size: 13 residues. The CDR3, as DNA: TGCAGCGTTGCCCGACAGGGCGACAATGGGCAGTTCTTC. Its protein is CSVARQGDNGQFF.

This clonotype was detected a few times. The chain is built from TRBV10-2 and TRBJ2-1, with TRBD2 identical over 7 bases. CDR1 and CDR2 (germline): WSHSY, SAAADI. The ends lost 5 bases at V and 4 bases at J; junction bases unmatched: 5. CDR3 size: 14 residues. DNA for the CDR3: TGCGCCAGCAGTATTAGCGGGCTATACAATGAGCAGTTCTTC. Protein product: CASSISGLYNEQFF.

This clonotype was seen at least ten times. The CDR3 here is CASSYQTGSDEKLFF. DNA for the CDR3: TGTGCCAGCAGTTACCAGACAGGGTCCGATGAAAAACTGTTTTTT. This chain joins TRBV6-5 and TRBJ1-4; TRBD1 agrees at 7 bases. V lost 2 bases, J lost 6 bases, and 6 bases stayed unmatched. CDR3 length: 15 residues. Germline CDR1 and CDR2: MNHEY and SVGAGI.

Remarks on this clonotype: Just one base apart from a much larger clone, this may be a read error. V usage is TRBV3-1 and J usage is TRBJ1-1, with a weak D call TRBD1 (5 bases). Trimming pared 6 bases from V and 3 bases from J, leaving 14 bases between. This CDR3 region has 14 residues. Germline lookup yields CDR1 LGHDT and CDR2 YNNKEL (reference sequence). The CDR3 DNA reads TGTGCCAGCAGACTAGAATGGGGGGACACTGAAGCTTTCTTT. Translated: CASRLEWGDTEAFF.

Worth noting for this clonotype: A much larger clone lies a single base off, so this may be a read error. No conserved phenylalanine or tryptophan is present at the end of the CDR3, so a read error is the likely explanation. This chain links TRBV7-2 with TRBJ1-1, with no clear D. CDR3 length: 13 amino acids. V was cut by 5 bases and J by 4 bases, with 11 bases left in between. Germline V gene sequence: CDR1 SGHTA, CDR2 FQGNSA. This CDR3 reads CASSPHMSTEAFL. DNA for the CDR3: TGTGCCAGCAGCCCCCACATGAGCACTGAAGCTTTCCTT.

The chain has TRBV4-1 and TRBJ2-3, with 10 positions matching TRBD1. V dropped 4 bases and J dropped 1; count of bases not matched to a gene: 8. This CDR3 comprises 17 residues. Germline values: CDR1 MGHRA, CDR2 YSYEKL. CDR3 nucleotide sequence: TGCGCCAGCAGCCGAGAGCCCGGGACAGGGGGCACAGATACGCAGTATTTT. Protein sequence: CASSREPGTGGTDTQYF.

The genes are TRBV9 and TRBJ2-4; D unclear. Germline CDR1 is SGDLS and CDR2 is YYNGEE. This CDR3 spans 12 amino acids. V lost 3 bases and J 9 bases, leaving 10 bases between the germline ends. The CDR3 bases are TGTGCCAGCAGCGGCTCCACAAGCATTCAGTACTTC. Translating gives CASSGSTSIQYF.

V is TRBV6-1 and J is TRBJ2-6, with unresolved D. V was cut by 7 bases and J by 0 bases, with 10 bases left in between. This CDR3 spans 15 amino acids. CDR1 MNHNS and CDR2 SASEGT come from the germline V gene. CDR3 DNA sequence: TGTGCCAGCATCAGAGATCACTCTGGGGCCAACGTCCTGACTTTC. Protein: CASIRDHSGANVLTF.

This clonotype was recorded at least ten times. J is TRBJ2-3 and V is TRBV11-2; D remains ambiguous. Germline CDR1 and CDR2: SGHAT and FQNNGV. The V end was cut by 1 base, the J end by 4 bases, with 9 bases between. This CDR3 has 14 amino acids. The CDR3 spells CASSLGGAADTQYF. CDR3 nucleotides: TGTGCCAGCAGCTTAGGGGGTGCGGCAGATACGCAGTATTTT.

This clonotype occurred a few times. The gene calls are TRBV12-3 or TRBV12-4 and TRBJ2-7; TRBD1 agrees at 9 bases. The trim removed 8 bases at V and 6 bases at J, leaving 11 bases unmatched. CDR3 length: 14 amino acids. The DNA of the CDR3 is TGTGCCAGCCGGCCCCCGGGACAGGGAAGCGAGCAGTACTTC. Its protein is CASRPPGQGSEQYF.

Details on this clonotype: A far larger clone is just one base off, so this is likely a read error. The genes are TRBV6-6 and TRBJ2-1, with D uncertain. CDR1 MNHNY and CDR2 SVGAGI come from the germline V gene (reference sequence). The CDR3 has 12 residues. V lost 2 bases, J lost 9 bases, and 8 bases lay in between. In DNA, the CDR3 is TGTGCCAGCAGTTACCTGGAAGGTGAGCAGTTCTTC. Residues: CASSYLEGEQFF.

Many counts were recorded for this clonotype. The rearrangement uses TRBV20-1 and TRBJ2-3; 10 bases line up with TRBD2. The V gene's germline CDR1 is DFQATT and CDR2 SNEGSKA (reference sequence). With V trimmed by 5 bases and J by 3 bases, 5 bases remained unmatched. This CDR3 spans 14 amino acids. The CDR3 DNA reads TGCAGTGCTGCTACTAGCGGGGATACAGATACGCAGTATTTT. It specifies CSAATSGDTDTQYF.

This clonotype was seen many times. The rearrangement uses TRBV6-4 and TRBJ2-1; 8 positions agree with TRBD2. The germline V gene encodes CDR1 MRHNA and CDR2 SNTAGT. The CDR3 is 15 amino acids. The V segment lost 3 bases and the J segment 4 bases; nucleotides outside the gene matches: 5. The CDR3 protein is CASSESAGEYNEQFF. The CDR3 coding sequence is TGTGCCAGCAGTGAATCAGCGGGGGAGTACAATGAGCAGTTCTTC.

On this clonotype itself: It is likely a read error: a sequence one base away is far more abundant. The CDR3 reads CASSPRTGSFYGYAF. CDR3 coding DNA: TGTGCCAGCAGCCCGCGGACAGGATCCTTCTATGGCTACGCCTTC. The chain employs TRBV11-1 and TRBJ1-2; 7 positions agree with TRBD1. This CDR3 contains 15 residues. Germline CDR1 reads SGHAT; CDR2 reads FQDESV (reference sequence).

This clonotype was seen at least ten times. The chain employs TRBV5-1 and TRBJ1-5; 8 nucleotides line up with TRBD1. Germline loops: CDR1 SGHRS, CDR2 YFSETQ. After removal of 4 bases from V and 3 bases from J, the junction contained 3 bases not matched to a gene. The CDR3 runs 14 residues. CDR3 region: CASSPTGVNQPQHF. The CDR3 DNA reads as TGCGCCAGCAGCCCGACAGGGGTCAATCAGCCCCAGCATTTT.

By share, this clonotype counts as medium-sized. The chain has TRBV5-1 and TRBJ2-1; D is unclear. The CDR3 is made up of 14 amino acids. V lost 3 bases and J lost 6, with 13 bases in between. Germline assignment: CDR1 SGHRS and CDR2 YFSETQ. The CDR3 DNA is TGCGCCAGCAGCTCCGGCGAACTCCGCAATGAGCAGTTCTTC. It is translated as CASSSGELRNEQFF. The variable domain in full, completed from reference TRBV5-1 and TRBJ2-1, reads KAGVTQTPRYLIKTRGQQVTLSCSPISGHRSVSWYQQTPGQGLQFLFEYFSETQRNKGNFPGRFSGRQFSNSRSEMNVSTLELGDSALYLCASSSGELRNEQFFGPGTRLTVL.

This clonotype has a handful of counts. The J gene is TRBJ2-1, the V gene TRBV27; 8 nucleotides line up with TRBD1. The CDR3 has 15 amino acids. The trim removed 5 bases at V and 8 bases at J, leaving 11 bases unmatched. Germline CDR1 MNHEY, CDR2 SMNVEV (reference sequence). The CDR3 protein is CASSIGQGGYDEQFF. The DNA for the CDR3 is TGTGCCAGCAGTATCGGACAGGGAGGATACGATGAGCAGTTCTTC.

In the case of this clonotype: With a much larger clone just one base away, this may be a read error. The chain carries TRBV6-6 and TRBJ2-7; 9 nucleotides align to TRBD1. This CDR3 is 15 amino acids long. V was pared by 5 bases and J by 6 bases, with 11 bases of the junction left unmatched. Germline V gives CDR1 MNHNY, CDR2 SVGAGI (reference sequence). CDR3 DNA: TGTGCCAGCAGTCTTGACCCCGGGACAGGGAGCGAGCAGTACTTC. Translation gives CASSLDPGTGSEQYF.

This clonotype was seen repeatedly, ten times or more. The V call is TRBV27, the J call TRBJ2-7; the D is unclear. CDR1 is MNHEY and CDR2 is SMNVEV in the germline V gene (reference sequence). Trimming pared 0 bases from V and 5 bases from J, leaving 8 bases between. This CDR3 contains 13 residues. The CDR3 bases are TGTGCCAGCAGTTTATCGAAGGCGCACGAGCAGTACTTC. Encoded protein: CASSLSKAHEQYF.

This clonotype was counted at least ten times. The gene calls are TRBV7-9 and TRBJ2-3; D is ambiguous. V was clipped by 2 bases and J by 1 base, with 7 bases between them. The germline gives CDR1 SEHNR, CDR2 FQNEAQ (reference sequence). This CDR3 is built from 14 residues. The CDR3 loop is CASSLILRTDTQYF. CDR3 coding DNA: TGTGCCAGCAGCTTAATTCTACGCACAGATACGCAGTATTTT. Combining the CDR3 with reference TRBV7-9 and TRBJ2-3 gives the whole variable domain DTGVSQNPRHKITKRGQNVTFRCDPISEHNRLYWYRQTLGQGPEFLTYFQNEAQLEKSRLLSDRFSAERPKGSFSTLEIQRTEQGDSAMYLCASSLILRTDTQYFGPGTRLTVL.

This rearrangement joins TRBV4-3 to TRBJ2-1; 7 positions match TRBD2. V dropped 1 base and J dropped 7; count of bases not matched to a gene: 13. The CDR3 runs 17 residues. The germline CDR1 and CDR2 sequences are LGHNA and YSLEER. The CDR3 region is CASSQGHPGAGRNEQFF. CDR3 nucleotide sequence: TGCGCCAGCAGCCAAGGTCACCCGGGAGCGGGGAGGAATGAGCAGTTCTTC.

This clonotype was seen a handful of times. V gene TRBV5-1 combines with J gene TRBJ2-1, with unresolved D. In germline, CDR1 is SGHRS, CDR2 YFSETQ. This CDR3 comprises 11 residues. V was pared by 4 bases and J by 12 bases, with 11 bases between. DNA for the CDR3: TGCGCCAGCAGCACAGAGGACGCGCAGTTCTTC. Its protein is CASSTEDAQFF.

This clonotype was found many times. The rearrangement uses TRBV2 and TRBJ2-7; D is perhaps TRBD2 (5 bases). Germline CDR1 SNHLY, CDR2 FYNNEI. V dropped 0 bases and J dropped 4 bases, with 10 bases sitting between them. The CDR3 spans 14 residues. CDR3 in amino acids: CASSEAIGNYEQYF. The CDR3 bases are TGTGCCAGCAGTGAAGCCATCGGGAATTACGAGCAGTACTTC.

At least ten counts were recorded for this clonotype. This chain links TRBV5-1 with TRBJ2-1; TRBD2 matches 8 bases. Germline V gene data show CDR1 as SGHRS and CDR2 as YFSETQ. V lost 0 bases to trimming and J lost 7 bases; unmatched junction nucleotides: 6. This CDR3 has 15 amino acids. The CDR3 nucleotides are TGCGCCAGCAGCTTGGGCCCTAGCGGGCTAAATGAGCAGTTCTTC. Amino acids: CASSLGPSGLNEQFF.

This clonotype came up many times. The chain combines TRBV10-1 with TRBJ2-5; D possibly corresponds to TRBD1 (6 bases). This CDR3 comprises 13 residues. CDR1 is WNHNN and CDR2 is SYGVQD in the germline V gene (reference sequence). V was shortened by 3 bases and J by 3 bases, with 8 bases between the two germline ends. The CDR3, as DNA: TGCGCCAGCAGTGAAGGGGGTAAAGAGACCCAGTACTTC. This translates into CASSEGGKETQYF.

This clonotype has ten or more counts. The chain couples TRBV11-2 to TRBJ2-5; 13 bases agree with TRBD2. With V trimmed by 4 bases and J by 1 base, 6 bases remained unmatched. Per germline, CDR1 SGHAT and CDR2 FQNNGV. The CDR3 is made up of 17 amino acids. The CDR3 loop is CASSSTLAGGVQETQYF. CDR3 DNA: TGTGCCAGCAGCTCTACACTAGCGGGGGGGGTCCAAGAGACCCAGTACTTC. The full variable domain, in which reference TRBV11-2 and TRBJ2-5 provide the parts outside the CDR3, is EAGVAQSPRYKIIEKRQSVAFWCNPISGHATLYWYQQILGQGPKLLIQFQNNGVVDDSQLPKDRFSAERLKGVDSTLKIQPAKLEDSAVYLCASSSTLAGGVQETQYFGPGTRLLVL.